These T cell receptor beta chains were read from a single sample in a study of blood T cell repertoires in COVID-19. Sequencing was performed with immunoSEQ multiplex PCR; in TCRdb, only in-frame clones are kept and a portion is missing. In the table there are roughly 430,000 clones, 88% of which are singletons. Material for sequencing was PBMCs or T cells enriched from blood (not recorded which). The receptors shown here come from a woman aged 40 to 50 with acute COVID-19. CDR3s include the opening cysteine and the closing phenylalanine or tryptophan. The D gene is left open where the match is weak. Rows may omit the clone size; those that give it use once, few, many or a size class.

CDR3nt: TGCAGCGTTGAAAAGGGGGAGACTGAAGCTTTCTTT
CDR3aa: CSVEKGETEAFF
j_gene: TRBJ1-1
d_gene: .
abundance: .
v_gene: TRBV29-1

CDR3nt: TGTGCCACCAGCGTCAGGGTAGCGGGCAATCAGCCCCAGCATTTT
CDR3aa: CATSVRVAGNQPQHF
j_gene: TRBJ1-5
d_gene: .
abundance: .
v_gene: TRBV15

CDR3nt: TGTGCCAGCAGTTCAGGACTCGTGAACACTGAAGCTTTCTTT
CDR3aa: CASSSGLVNTEAFF
j_gene: TRBJ1-1
d_gene: .
abundance: .
v_gene: TRBV2

CDR3nt: TGTGCCAGCAGTTTCGGGTTGGGACTAGCGGCAGAGACCCAGTACTTC
CDR3aa: CASSFGLGLAAETQYF
j_gene: TRBJ2-5
d_gene: TRBD2
abundance: .
v_gene: TRBV27

CDR3nt: TGTGCCAGCAGAGATCTAGCGGATCAAGAGACCCAGTACTTC
CDR3aa: CASRDLADQETQYF
j_gene: TRBJ2-5
d_gene: TRBD2
abundance: .
v_gene: TRBV7-2

CDR3nt: TGCGCCAGCAGCCAAGTTACACAGGGAGGGAATACGCAGTATTTT
CDR3aa: CASSQVTQGGNTQYF
j_gene: TRBJ2-3
d_gene: .
abundance: .
v_gene: TRBV4-1

CDR3nt: TGCAGTGCTAGTGTCGGACAGGGGGCTGAAAAACTGTTTTTT
CDR3aa: CSASVGQGAEKLFF
j_gene: TRBJ1-4
d_gene: TRBD1
abundance: .
v_gene: TRBV20-1

CDR3nt: TGTGCCAGCAGCAAACAGGGGGCAGGCTTTGGCTACACCTTC
CDR3aa: CASSKQGAGFGYTF
j_gene: TRBJ1-2
d_gene: TRBD1
abundance: .
v_gene: TRBV11-2

CDR3nt: TGTGCCAGCAGCCAAGCTGCGGGGGGCCCCACGAACACTGAAGCTTTCTTT
CDR3aa: CASSQAAGGPTNTEAFF
j_gene: TRBJ1-1
d_gene: .
abundance: few
v_gene: TRBV4-2

CDR3nt: TGTGCCAGCAGCCAAGGGACTAGCGGGGGAGCAGAGACCCAGTACTTC
CDR3aa: CASSQGTSGGAETQYF
j_gene: TRBJ2-5
d_gene: TRBD2
abundance: .
v_gene: TRBV5-4

CDR3nt: TGTGCCAGCAGTTTGAGAGATACTAACTATGGCTACACCTTC
CDR3aa: CASSLRDTNYGYTF
j_gene: TRBJ1-2
d_gene: .
abundance: .
v_gene: TRBV27

CDR3nt: TGCGCCAGCAGCCAAGAACGTTGGGGCGGACGCTATGGCTACACCTTC
CDR3aa: CASSQERWGGRYGYTF
j_gene: TRBJ1-2
d_gene: .
abundance: .
v_gene: TRBV4-1

CDR3nt: TGTGCCAGCAGCCAAGACCAGCGGGGCCAGGGAGATACGCAGTATTTT
CDR3aa: CASSQDQRGQGDTQYF
j_gene: TRBJ2-3
d_gene: TRBD2
abundance: .
v_gene: TRBV4-2

CDR3nt: TGTGCCAGCAGTGAAGTAATGTGGGGGGGCACAGATACGCAGTATTTT
CDR3aa: CASSEVMWGGTDTQYF
j_gene: TRBJ2-3
d_gene: .
abundance: once
v_gene: TRBV6-1

CDR3nt: TGTGCCAGCAGTGACTACAGGGGCAACTATGGCTACACCTTC
CDR3aa: CASSDYRGNYGYTF
j_gene: TRBJ1-2
d_gene: TRBD1
abundance: .
v_gene: TRBV2

CDR3nt: TGTGCCAGCAGCCAAGATTCGGGGGGCAGTGAAAAACTGTTTTTT
CDR3aa: CASSQDSGGSEKLFF
j_gene: TRBJ1-4
d_gene: .
abundance: .
v_gene: TRBV4-2

CDR3nt: TGTGCTAGTGGTTTGGTACTCCTCGGGACAGGACCTCTCTCTGGAAACACCATATATTTT
CDR3aa: CASGLVLLGTGPLSGNTIYF
j_gene: TRBJ1-3
d_gene: TRBD1
abundance: .
v_gene: TRBV12-5

CDR3nt: TGTGCCAGCAACCGACCACGGGGAACCCAAACCACATATAGCAATCAGCCCCAGCATTTT
CDR3aa: CASNRPRGTQTTYSNQPQHF
j_gene: TRBJ1-5
d_gene: .
abundance: .
v_gene: TRBV7-7

CDR3nt: TGTGCCAGCAGCTATTTTGGGACAGGGCTTAACTATGGCTACACCTTC
CDR3aa: CASSYFGTGLNYGYTF
j_gene: TRBJ1-2
d_gene: TRBD1
abundance: .
v_gene: TRBV7-9

CDR3nt: TGTGCCAGCAGTGTTATGGGGGCCGAGACGTATAGCAATCAGCCCCAGCATTTT
CDR3aa: CASSVMGAETYSNQPQHF
j_gene: TRBJ1-5
d_gene: .
abundance: once
v_gene: TRBV2

CDR3nt: TGTGCCAGCAGTTACCCCTCGAGGGCAGCCTACGAGCAGTACTTC
CDR3aa: CASSYPSRAAYEQYF
j_gene: TRBJ2-7
d_gene: .
abundance: once
v_gene: TRBV6-5

CDR3nt: TGTGCCAGCAGCTTAGATAGCGGCCGAACAAGCGGGGAGCTGTTTTTT
CDR3aa: CASSLDSGRTSGELFF
j_gene: TRBJ2-2
d_gene: .
abundance: .
v_gene: TRBV11-2

CDR3nt: TGTGCCAGCAGCCTGATGGGGGGGATACGGACTGAAGCTTTCTTT
CDR3aa: CASSLMGGIRTEAFF
j_gene: TRBJ1-1
d_gene: .
abundance: .
v_gene: TRBV5-4

CDR3nt: TGTGCCAGCAGCCTGGGGACAGTCTACGAGCAGTACTTC
CDR3aa: CASSLGTVYEQYF
j_gene: TRBJ2-7
d_gene: TRBD1
abundance: .
v_gene: TRBV12-3/TRBV12-4

CDR3nt: TGTGCCAGCAGCCAAGATGGGGTGTGGAGCGGGGGGGCCTACGAGCAGTACTTC
CDR3aa: CASSQDGVWSGGAYEQYF
j_gene: TRBJ2-7
d_gene: TRBD2
abundance: .
v_gene: TRBV4-2

CDR3nt: TGTGCCAGCAGCAGGACAGGGGGCCAAGAGACCCAGTACTTC
CDR3aa: CASSRTGGQETQYF
j_gene: TRBJ2-5
d_gene: TRBD1
abundance: .
v_gene: TRBV2

CDR3nt: TGTGCCAGTAGGAAACCCACAGTGAACACCGGGGAGCTGTTTTTT
CDR3aa: CASRKPTVNTGELFF
j_gene: TRBJ2-2
d_gene: .
abundance: few
v_gene: TRBV19

CDR3nt: TGTGCCAGCAGTCAGGGGGGTAACGAGCAGTTCTTC
CDR3aa: CASSQGGNEQFF
j_gene: TRBJ2-1
d_gene: .
abundance: .
v_gene: TRBV11-2

CDR3nt: TGTGCCAGTTCGCGAGCTAACTATGGCTACACCTTC
CDR3aa: CASSRANYGYTF
j_gene: TRBJ1-2
d_gene: .
abundance: .
v_gene: TRBV12-3/TRBV12-4

CDR3nt: TGTGCCTCCACTGGTAACTATGGCTACACCTTC
CDR3aa: CASTGNYGYTF
j_gene: TRBJ1-2
d_gene: .
abundance: .
v_gene: TRBV19

CDR3nt: TGTGCCAGCAGTTACTCCCTTGGCTCTGAAGCTTTCTTT
CDR3aa: CASSYSLGSEAFF
j_gene: TRBJ1-1
d_gene: .
abundance: .
v_gene: TRBV6-5

CDR3nt: TGTGCCAGCAGGTCTAGCGGGGACTCCTACGAGCAGTACTTC
CDR3aa: CASRSSGDSYEQYF
j_gene: TRBJ2-7
d_gene: TRBD2
abundance: .
v_gene: TRBV2

CDR3nt: TGTGCCACCAGTGTCGGGGAAATTTCTCATGAGCAGTACTTC
CDR3aa: CATSVGEISHEQYF
j_gene: TRBJ2-7
d_gene: .
abundance: .
v_gene: TRBV24-1